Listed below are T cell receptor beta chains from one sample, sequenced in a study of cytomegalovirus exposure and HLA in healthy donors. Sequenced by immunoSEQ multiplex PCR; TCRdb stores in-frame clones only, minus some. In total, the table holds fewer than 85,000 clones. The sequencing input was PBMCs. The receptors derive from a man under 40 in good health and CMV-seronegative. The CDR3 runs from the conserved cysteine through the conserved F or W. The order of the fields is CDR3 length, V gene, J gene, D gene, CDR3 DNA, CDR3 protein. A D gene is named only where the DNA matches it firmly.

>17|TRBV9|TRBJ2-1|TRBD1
TGTGCCAGCAGCGTAACCCCCGGGACAGGGCAACACAATGAGCAGTTCTTC
CASSVTPGTGQHNEQFF
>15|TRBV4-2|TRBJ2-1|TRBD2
TGTGCCAGCAGCTCTCTAGCGGGAGGGTACAATGAGCAGTTCTTC
CASSSLAGGYNEQFF
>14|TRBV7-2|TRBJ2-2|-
TGTGCCAGCAGCCGCATCCCAGGGTTAGGGGAGCTGTTTTTT
CASSRIPGLGELFF
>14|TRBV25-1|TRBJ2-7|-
TGTGCCAGCAGTGACCAAATTAGTTCCTACGAGCAGTACTTC
CASSDQISSYEQYF
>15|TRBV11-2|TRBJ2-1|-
TGTGCCAGCAGCTTAGCGACAGGAGGCATCTATGAGCAGTTCTTC
CASSLATGGIYEQFF
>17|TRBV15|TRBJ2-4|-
TGTGCCACCAGCAGAGATTGGCGAAAAGGGGTTAAAAACATTCAGTACTTC
CATSRDWRKGVKNIQYF
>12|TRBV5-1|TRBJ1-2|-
TGCGCCAGCAGCCCTACTATGTGGGGCTACACCTTC
CASSPTMWGYTF
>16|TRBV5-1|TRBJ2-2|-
TGCGCCAGCAGCTTGAACAGGGCGGTCAACACCGGGGAGCTGTTTTTT
CASSLNRAVNTGELFF
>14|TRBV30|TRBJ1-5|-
TGTGCCTGGAGTGTAACGGGTAGCAATCAGCCCCAGCATTTT
CAWSVTGSNQPQHF
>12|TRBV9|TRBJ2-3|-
TGTGCCAGCAGCGTAGCCGGAGGGCCGCAGTTTTTT
CASSVAGGPQFF
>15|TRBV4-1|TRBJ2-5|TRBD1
TGCGCCAGCAGCCAGACGGACAGGGGGTTAGAGACCCAGTACTTC
CASSQTDRGLETQYF
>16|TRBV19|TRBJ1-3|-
TGTGCCAGTAGTATTTGGGCCGGGAACTCTGGAAACACCATATATTTT
CASSIWAGNSGNTIYF
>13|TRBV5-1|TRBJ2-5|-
TGCGCCAGCAGCTTGGAAGGCGGAGAGACCCAGTACTTC
CASSLEGGETQYF
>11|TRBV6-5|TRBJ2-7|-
TGTGCTAGCAGCGACAGCTACGAGCAGTACTTC
CASSDSYEQYF